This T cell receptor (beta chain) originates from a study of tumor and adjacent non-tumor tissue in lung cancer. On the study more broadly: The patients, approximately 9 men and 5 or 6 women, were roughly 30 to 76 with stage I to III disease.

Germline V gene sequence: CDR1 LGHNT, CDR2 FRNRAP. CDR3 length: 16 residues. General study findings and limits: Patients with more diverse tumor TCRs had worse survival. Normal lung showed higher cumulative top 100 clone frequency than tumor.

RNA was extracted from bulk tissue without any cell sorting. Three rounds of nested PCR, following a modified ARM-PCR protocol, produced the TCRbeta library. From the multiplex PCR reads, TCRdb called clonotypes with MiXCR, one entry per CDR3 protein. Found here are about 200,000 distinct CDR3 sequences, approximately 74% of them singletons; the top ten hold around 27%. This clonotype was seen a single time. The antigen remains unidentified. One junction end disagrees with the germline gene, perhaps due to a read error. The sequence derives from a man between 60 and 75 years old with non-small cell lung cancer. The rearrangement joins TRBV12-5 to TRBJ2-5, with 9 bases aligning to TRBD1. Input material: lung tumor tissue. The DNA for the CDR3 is TGTGCTAGTGGTAAAGGACAGGGGCTAATCCAAGAGATCCAGTACTTC. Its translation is CASGKGQGLIQEIQYF.